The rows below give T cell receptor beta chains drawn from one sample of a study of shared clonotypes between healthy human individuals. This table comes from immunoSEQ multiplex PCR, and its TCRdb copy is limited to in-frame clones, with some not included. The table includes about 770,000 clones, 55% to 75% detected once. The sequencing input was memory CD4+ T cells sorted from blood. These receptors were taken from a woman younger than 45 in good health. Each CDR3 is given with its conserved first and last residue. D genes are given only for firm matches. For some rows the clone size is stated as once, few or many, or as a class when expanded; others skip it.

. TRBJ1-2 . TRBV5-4 CASSLDRQAYGYTF TGTGCCAGCAGCTTGGACAGACAAGCCTATGGCTACACCTTC
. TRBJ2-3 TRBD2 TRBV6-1 CASSVKRDTDTQYF TGTGCCAGCAGTGTAAAGCGGGACACAGATACGCAGTATTTT
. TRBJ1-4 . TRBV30 CAWTALAGEGSKLFF TGTGCCTGGACCGCCCTTGCAGGGGAAGGATCAAAACTGTTTTTT
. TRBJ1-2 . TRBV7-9 CASSLPDFYGYTF TGTGCCAGCAGCTTGCCAGACTTCTATGGCTACACCTTC
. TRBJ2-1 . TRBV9 CASSVDPSVYNEQFF TGTGCCAGCAGCGTAGACCCTAGCGTCTACAATGAGCAGTTCTTC
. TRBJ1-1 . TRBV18 CASFESGSGTEAFF TGTGCCAGCTTTGAATCAGGGTCGGGGACTGAAGCTTTCTTT
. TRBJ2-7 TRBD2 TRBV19 CASSMRLAVGYEQYF TGTGCCAGTAGTATGCGCCTAGCGGTGGGCTACGAGCAGTACTTC
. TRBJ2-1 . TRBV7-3 CASSSPSSYNEQFF TGTGCCAGCAGCTCCCCATCCTCTTACAATGAGCAGTTCTTC
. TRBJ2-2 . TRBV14 CASSQVAGSTPAELFF TGTGCCAGCAGCCAAGTGGCGGGTTCCACCCCGGCGGAGCTGTTTTTT
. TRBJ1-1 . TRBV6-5 CASSYNYGTAGSEAFF TGTGCCAGCAGTTACAACTACGGGACGGCGGGCTCTGAAGCTTTCTTT
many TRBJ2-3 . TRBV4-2 CASSQGNSPDTQYF TGTGCCAGCAGCCAAGGAAACAGCCCAGATACGCAGTATTTT
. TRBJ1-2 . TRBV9 CASSPSGGVGSGGYTF TGTGCCAGCAGCCCATCCGGGGGGGTTGGTAGCGGAGGCTACACCTTC
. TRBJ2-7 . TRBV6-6 CASSSWTDKSYEQYF TGTGCCAGCAGTTCGTGGACAGATAAGAGCTACGAGCAGTACTTC
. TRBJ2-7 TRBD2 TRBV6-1 CASLTSGTIYEQYF TGTGCCAGCTTGACTAGCGGGACCATCTACGAGCAGTACTTC
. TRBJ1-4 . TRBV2 CASSAERVTNEKLFF TGTGCCAGCAGCGCGGAAAGGGTGACTAATGAAAAACTGTTTTTT
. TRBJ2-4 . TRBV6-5 CASSLITAKNIQYF TGTGCCAGCAGTTTAATCACGGCCAAAAACATTCAGTACTTC
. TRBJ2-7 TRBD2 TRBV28 CASRIQLAGSYEQYF TGTGCCAGCAGGATACAACTAGCGGGATCCTACGAGCAGTACTTC
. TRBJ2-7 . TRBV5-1 CASSSTGSAYEQYF TGCGCCAGCAGTTCGACAGGTTCCGCCTACGAGCAGTACTTC
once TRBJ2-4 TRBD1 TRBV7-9 CASSSHETGSKNIQYF TGTGCCAGCAGCTCGCACGAGACAGGGTCCAAAAACATTCAGTACTTC
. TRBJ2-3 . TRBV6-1 CASRFRVTDTQYF TGTGCCAGCAGATTCAGGGTTACAGATACGCAGTATTTT
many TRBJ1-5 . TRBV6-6 CASSYNPSGGQPQHF TGTGCCAGCAGTTACAACCCCAGCGGGGGTCAGCCCCAGCATTTT
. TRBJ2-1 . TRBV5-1 CASSLRGRVDEQFF TGCGCCAGCAGCTTGAGGGGTCGCGTTGATGAGCAGTTCTTC
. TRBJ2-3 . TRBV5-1 CASSLATDTQYF TGCGCCAGCAGCTTGGCCACAGATACGCAGTATTTT
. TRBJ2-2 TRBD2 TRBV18 CASSPALAGGTGELFF TGTGCCAGCTCACCGGCTCTAGCGGGAGGCACCGGGGAGCTGTTTTTT
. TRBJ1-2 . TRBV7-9 CASRGGGGYTF TGTGCCAGCAGAGGCGGCGGTGGCTACACCTTC
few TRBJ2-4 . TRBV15 CATSRDRGVQNIQYF TGTGCCACCAGCAGAGATCGAGGAGTTCAAAACATTCAGTACTTC
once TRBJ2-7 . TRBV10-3 CAISEAEGSLTYEQYF TGTGCCATCAGTGAGGCCGAGGGTTCGCTTACCTACGAGCAGTACTTC
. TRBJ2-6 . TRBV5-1 CASSLVWGGIPASGANVLTF TGCGCCAGCAGCTTGGTCTGGGGCGGAATCCCGGCCTCCGGGGCCAACGTCCTGACTTTC
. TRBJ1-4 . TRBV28 CASGSFEARYATNEKLFF TGTGCCAGCGGGTCCTTCGAGGCCCGATATGCAACTAATGAAAAACTGTTTTTT
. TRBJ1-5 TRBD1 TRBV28 CASSTGQGTLWAQHF TGTGCCAGCAGTACCGGACAGGGGACTTTGTGGGCCCAGCATTTT
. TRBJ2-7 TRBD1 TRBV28 CASSGQGENEQYF TGTGCCAGCAGTGGACAGGGGGAGAACGAGCAGTACTTC
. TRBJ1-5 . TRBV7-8 CASSKGTGTYSNQPQHF TGTGCCAGCAGCAAAGGAACAGGGACCTATAGCAATCAGCCCCAGCATTTT
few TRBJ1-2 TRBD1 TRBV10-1 CASSDPPGGNYGYTF TGCGCCAGCAGTGATCCGCCAGGGGGGAACTATGGCTACACCTTC
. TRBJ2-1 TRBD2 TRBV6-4 CASSVSGTSGPVLVYNEQFF TGTGCCAGCAGTGTCTCCGGGACTAGCGGCCCTGTTCTGGTATACAATGAGCAGTTCTTC
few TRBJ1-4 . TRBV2 CASRSGEVEKLFF TGTGCCAGCAGATCAGGGGAGGTTGAAAAACTGTTTTTT
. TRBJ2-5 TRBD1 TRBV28 CASSARGQGQETQYF TGTGCCAGCAGTGCCCGGGGACAGGGCCAAGAGACCCAGTACTTC
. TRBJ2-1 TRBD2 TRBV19 CASRGTSGNEQFF TGTGCCAGTAGGGGGACTAGCGGCAATGAGCAGTTCTTC